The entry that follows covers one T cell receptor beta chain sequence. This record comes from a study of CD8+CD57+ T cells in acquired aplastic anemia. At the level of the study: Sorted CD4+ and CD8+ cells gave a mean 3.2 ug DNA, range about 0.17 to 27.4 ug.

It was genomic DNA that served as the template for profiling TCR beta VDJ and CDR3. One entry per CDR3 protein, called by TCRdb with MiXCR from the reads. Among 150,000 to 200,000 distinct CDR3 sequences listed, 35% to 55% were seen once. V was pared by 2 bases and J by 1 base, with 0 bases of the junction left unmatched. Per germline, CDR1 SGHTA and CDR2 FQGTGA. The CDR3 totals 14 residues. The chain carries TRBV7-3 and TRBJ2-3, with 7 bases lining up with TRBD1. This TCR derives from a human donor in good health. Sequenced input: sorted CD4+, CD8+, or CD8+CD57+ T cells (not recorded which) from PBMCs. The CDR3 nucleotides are TGTGCCAGCAGCTTACAGGGGGGCACAGATACGCAGTATTTT. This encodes CASSLQGGTDTQYF.